The 19 T cell receptor beta chains reported below all come from one sample, sequenced in a study of cytomegalovirus exposure and HLA in healthy donors (dated by TCRdb to between 2016 and 2019). To prepare the library, the immunoSEQ multiplex PCR assay was applied. Not all clones reach the TCRdb copy of this immuneACCESS table, which keeps in-frame sequences only. Checked studies attribute under half of the gap to unresolved V genes and leave the rest unexplained. Recorded for this sample are some 180,000 clones; roughly 86% of them occurred a single time. The ten biggest clones cover 6% to 8.5% of the sample. The sequenced material came from PBMCs. These receptor sequences come from a man younger than 45 in good health and CMV-seropositive.

V is TRBV7-3 and J is TRBJ2-5; a possible D gene is TRBD1 (6 bases). Trimming took off 1 base at V and 7 bases at J, with 10 bases between the two ends. The CDR3 spans 13 residues. Germline V gene lookup returns CDR1 SGHTA and CDR2 FQGTGA. The CDR3 sequence: CASSLNIRGTQYF. DNA for the CDR3: TGTGCCAGCAGCTTAAACATCAGGGGGACCCAGTACTTC.

CDR3 loop: CASSPGVLLQETQYF. In DNA form, the CDR3 reads TGTGCCAGCAGCCCCGGGGTGCTATTACAAGAGACCCAGTACTTC. The chain is built from TRBV7-6 and TRBJ2-5, with a tentative D call TRBD2 (5 bases). Germline V CDR1 and CDR2: SGHVS, FNYEAQ. With 5 bases removed from V and 2 bases from J, the gap between germline ends came to 15 bases. There are 15 residues in the CDR3.

The rearrangement uses TRBV11-2 and TRBJ2-7; tentatively, D is TRBD1 (5 bases). V was clipped by 0 bases and J by 2 bases, with 8 bases between them. CDR3 length equals 14 residues. In germline, CDR1 is SGHAT, CDR2 FQNNGV. This CDR3 reads CASSLDLGPYEQYF. The DNA for the CDR3 is TGTGCCAGCAGCTTAGATCTGGGGCCCTACGAGCAGTACTTC.

This clone turned up a few times. The chain links TRBV7-9 to TRBJ2-5; no clear D gene. From germline, CDR1 is SEHNR and CDR2 FQNEAQ (reference sequence). The CDR3 extends over 14 amino acids. V was clipped by 5 bases and J by 0 bases, with 10 bases between them. This CDR3 reads CASSPTSYQETQYF. CDR3 coding DNA: TGTGCCAGCAGCCCTACGTCCTACCAAGAGACCCAGTACTTC.

The rearrangement joins TRBV6-1 to TRBJ1-1; 7 positions agree with TRBD1. The CDR3 has 14 amino acids. Germline CDR1 reads MNHNS; CDR2 reads SASEGT. J was trimmed by 7 bases and V by 7 bases; bases with no gene match: 12. The CDR3 is CASMLEGAPNEAFF. Written as DNA, the CDR3 is TGTGCCAGCATGCTTGAGGGGGCCCCTAATGAAGCTTTCTTT.

V usage is TRBV5-1 and J usage is TRBJ2-2; D remains unclear. Trimming removed 4 bases at V and 4 bases at J, with 11 bases between. CDR1 is SGHRS and CDR2 is YFSETQ in the germline V gene. The CDR3 sequence is 14 residues long. DNA of the CDR3: TGCGCCAGCAGCCCCCTCCCATCCACCGGGGAGCTGTTTTTT. Translating gives CASSPLPSTGELFF.

The chain combines TRBV4-1 with TRBJ2-3; TRBD2 matches at 16 bases. V dropped 6 bases and J dropped 6; count of bases not matched to a gene: 15. The CDR3 covers 19 residues. Germline assignment: CDR1 MGHRA and CDR2 YSYEKL. The CDR3 nucleotides are TGCGCCAGCAGATCCTCACCGGGACTAGCGGGAGGGCCCTTGGATACGCAGTATTTT. Translating it yields CASRSSPGLAGGPLDTQYF.

The chain employs TRBV5-1 and TRBJ2-1; D may correspond to TRBD1 or TRBD2 (7 bases each). From germline, CDR1 is SGHRS and CDR2 YFSETQ. The CDR3 covers 16 residues. Trimming left V 4 bases short and J 1 base short, with 15 bases between. CDR3 DNA: TGCGCCAGCAGCATCAGACAGGGAGGGTCCTACAATGAGCAGTTCTTC. Its translation: CASSIRQGGSYNEQFF.

The J gene is TRBJ2-3, the V gene TRBV6-1; TRBD2 is a possible D gene (6 bases). V was clipped by 2 bases and J by 0 bases, with 15 bases between them. This CDR3 has 17 amino acids. Germline assignment: CDR1 MNHNS and CDR2 SASEGT. DNA of the CDR3: TGTGCCAGCAGTGAAATTGCTCGGGGGTTTAGCACAGATACGCAGTATTTT. Protein sequence: CASSEIARGFSTDTQYF.

Comments on this clone: This sample also contains other DNA sequences that code for the same CDR3. The chain employs TRBV7-9 and TRBJ1-2; the D is unclear. Per the germline V gene, CDR1 is SEHNR and CDR2 is FQNEAQ (reference sequence). V lost 9 bases to trimming and J lost 2 bases, with 7 bases between them. The CDR3 is made up of 11 amino acids. The CDR3 nucleotides are TGTGCCAGTTCAGTCAACTATGGCTACACCTTC. This translates into CASSVNYGYTF.

The chain recombines TRBV11-3 with TRBJ2-1; D uncertain. Germline CDR1 and CDR2: SGHNT and YENEEA. V lost 0 bases, J lost 8 bases, and 11 bases lay in between. The CDR3 runs 14 residues. CDR3 DNA sequence: TGTGCCAGCAGCTTAGAGGAAGTTGTACATGAGCAGTTCTTC. Its protein product is CASSLEEVVHEQFF.

The chain uses TRBV5-1 and TRBJ1-1; no definite D call. With 4 bases removed from V and 0 bases from J, the gap between germline ends came to 16 bases. Germline-derived CDR1 and CDR2 are SGHRS and YFSETQ. The CDR3 is 16 residues long. The CDR3 sequence: CASSLIAGNMNTEAFF. Written as DNA, the CDR3 is TGCGCCAGCAGCCTTATAGCTGGGAACATGAACACTGAAGCTTTCTTT. Full variable domain (remainder filled in from reference TRBV5-1 and TRBJ1-1): KAGVTQTPRYLIKTRGQQVTLSCSPISGHRSVSWYQQTPGQGLQFLFEYFSETQRNKGNFPGRFSGRQFSNSRSEMNVSTLELGDSALYLCASSLIAGNMNTEAFFGQGTRLTVV.

The gene calls are TRBV7-9 and TRBJ1-1; tentative D call: TRBD1 (6 bases). This CDR3 contains 13 residues. V was trimmed by 1 base and J by 5 bases, leaving 8 bases between them. Germline loops: CDR1 SEHNR, CDR2 FQNEAQ (reference sequence). As DNA, the CDR3 is TGTGCCAGCAGCTTAGAGAGGGGGACTGAAGCTTTCTTT. This sequence encodes CASSLERGTEAFF.

This clone has just one count. This chain uses TRBV18 with TRBJ2-7, with a possible D match to TRBD1 (6 bases). The CDR3 covers 13 residues. The germline V gene encodes CDR1 KGHSH and CDR2 LQKENI. The V gene lost 4 bases and the J gene lost 6 bases, with 13 bases spanning the gap. DNA for the CDR3: TGTGCCAGCTCACAAGGACAGACCACCGAGCAGTACTTC. Amino acid sequence: CASSQGQTTEQYF.

This chain joins TRBV11-2 and TRBJ2-1, with a possible D match to TRBD2 (5 bases). Trimming removed 5 bases at V and 2 bases at J, with 13 bases between. This CDR3 has 15 residues. Germline loops: CDR1 SGHAT, CDR2 FQNNGV. The CDR3 is CASSPAGTTYNEQFF. The CDR3, as DNA: TGTGCCAGCAGCCCGGCGGGCACCACCTACAATGAGCAGTTCTTC.

The chain carries TRBV5-1 and TRBJ1-2; a weak D match, TRBD1 (6 bases). This CDR3 region has 13 residues. V lost 4 bases, J lost 4 bases, and 11 bases lay in between. Per germline, CDR1 SGHRS and CDR2 YFSETQ. The CDR3 region is CASSLDSTYGYTF. In DNA form, the CDR3 reads TGCGCCAGCAGCCTGGACAGCACCTATGGCTACACCTTC.

The chain carries TRBV7-9 and TRBJ2-2; weak D call: TRBD2 (6 bases). The CDR3 covers 15 residues. Germline loops: CDR1 SEHNR, CDR2 FQNEAQ (reference sequence). V lost 4 bases and J lost 2, with 11 bases in between. The CDR3 spells CASSWGDQNTGELFF. CDR3 nucleotides: TGTGCCAGCAGCTGGGGGGACCAAAACACCGGGGAGCTGTTTTTT.

The rearrangement uses TRBV7-9 and TRBJ1-1; D not certain. The CDR3 has 18 amino acids. V shed 3 bases and J shed 0 bases, with 20 bases lying between them. The V gene's germline CDR1 is SEHNR and CDR2 FQNEAQ (reference sequence). The CDR3 is CASSFPFTAAGMNTEAFF. Here the CDR3 DNA reads TGTGCCAGCAGCTTCCCTTTTACAGCGGCAGGCATGAACACTGAAGCTTTCTTT.

V usage is TRBV7-9 and J usage is TRBJ2-3; 13 bases map to TRBD2. CDR3 length: 17 residues. Germline loops: CDR1 SEHNR, CDR2 FQNEAQ (reference sequence). The junction had 2 bases not matched to a gene; V was cut back by 1 base and J by 1 base. The CDR3 DNA follows: TGTGCCAGCAGCTTAGGACTAGCGGGGGGCCGCACAGATACGCAGTATTTT. Its protein is CASSLGLAGGRTDTQYF.